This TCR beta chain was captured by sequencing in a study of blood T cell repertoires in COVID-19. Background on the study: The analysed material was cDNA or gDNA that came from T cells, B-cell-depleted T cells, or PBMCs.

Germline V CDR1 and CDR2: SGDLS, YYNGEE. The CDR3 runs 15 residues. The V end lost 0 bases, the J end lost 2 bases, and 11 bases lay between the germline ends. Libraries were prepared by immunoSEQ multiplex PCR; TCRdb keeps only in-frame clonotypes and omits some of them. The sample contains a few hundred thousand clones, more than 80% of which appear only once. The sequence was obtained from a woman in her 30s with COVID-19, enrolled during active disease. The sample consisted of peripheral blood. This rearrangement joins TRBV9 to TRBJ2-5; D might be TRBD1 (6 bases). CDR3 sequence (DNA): TGTGCCAGCAGCGTAGAGACAGGCCCTCAAGAGACCCAGTACTTC. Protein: CASSVETGPQETQYF.